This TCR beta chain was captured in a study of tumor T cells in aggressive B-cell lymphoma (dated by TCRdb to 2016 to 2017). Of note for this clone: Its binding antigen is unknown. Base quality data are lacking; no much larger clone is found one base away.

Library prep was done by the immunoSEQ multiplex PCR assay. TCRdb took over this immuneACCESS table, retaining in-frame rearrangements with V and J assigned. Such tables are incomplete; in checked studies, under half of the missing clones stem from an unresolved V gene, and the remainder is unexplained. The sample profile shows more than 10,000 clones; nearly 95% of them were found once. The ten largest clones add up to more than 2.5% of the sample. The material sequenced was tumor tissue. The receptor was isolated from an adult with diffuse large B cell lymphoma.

CDR3 region: CASSYQGGAYGQYF. The sequenced DNA: TGTGCCAGCAGTTACCAGGGGGGTGCGTACGGACAGTACTTC. The V and J segments used are TRBV6-5 and TRBJ2-7, with a weak D call of TRBD1 (7 bases match). Based on the germline V gene, the CDR1 and CDR2 sequences are MNHEY and SVGAGI. Between the V and J ends, shortened by 2 bases and 10 bases respectively, the junction contains 18 bases. Counted from cysteine to phenylalanine, this CDR3 has 14 amino acids. Only the CDR3 portion is preserved as DNA: 42 bases, with reading frame beginning at the first base.